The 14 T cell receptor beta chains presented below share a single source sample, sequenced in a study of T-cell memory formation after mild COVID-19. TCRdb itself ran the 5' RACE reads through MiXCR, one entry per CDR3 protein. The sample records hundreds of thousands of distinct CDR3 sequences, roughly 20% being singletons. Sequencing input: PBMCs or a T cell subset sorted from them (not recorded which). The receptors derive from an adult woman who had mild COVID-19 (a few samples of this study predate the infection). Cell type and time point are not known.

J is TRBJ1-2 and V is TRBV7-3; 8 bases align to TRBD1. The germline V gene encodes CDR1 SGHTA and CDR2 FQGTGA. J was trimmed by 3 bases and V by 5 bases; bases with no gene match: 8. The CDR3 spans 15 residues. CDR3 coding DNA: TGTGCCAGCAGCGGAATGGACAGGGTAGACTATGGCTACACCTTC. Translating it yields CASSGMDRVDYGYTF.

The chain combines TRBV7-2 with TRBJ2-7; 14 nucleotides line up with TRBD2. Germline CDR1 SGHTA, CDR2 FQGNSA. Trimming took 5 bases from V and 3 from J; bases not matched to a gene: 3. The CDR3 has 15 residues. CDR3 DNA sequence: TGTGCCAGCAGCGTGACTAGCGGGAGGGTCTACGAGCAGTACTTC. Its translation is CASSVTSGRVYEQYF.

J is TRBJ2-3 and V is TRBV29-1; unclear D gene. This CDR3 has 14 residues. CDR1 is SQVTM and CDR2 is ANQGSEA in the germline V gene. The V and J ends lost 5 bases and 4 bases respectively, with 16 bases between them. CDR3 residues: CSVRVAFVPDTQYF. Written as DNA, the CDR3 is TGCAGCGTTAGAGTGGCCTTCGTTCCAGATACGCAGTATTTT.

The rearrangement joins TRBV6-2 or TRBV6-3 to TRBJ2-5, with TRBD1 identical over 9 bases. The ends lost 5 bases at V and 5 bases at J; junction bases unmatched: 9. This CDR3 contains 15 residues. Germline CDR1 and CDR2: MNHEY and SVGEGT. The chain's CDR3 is CASSPWTGEVETQYF. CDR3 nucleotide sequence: TGTGCCAGCAGTCCATGGACAGGGGAAGTGGAGACCCAGTACTTC.

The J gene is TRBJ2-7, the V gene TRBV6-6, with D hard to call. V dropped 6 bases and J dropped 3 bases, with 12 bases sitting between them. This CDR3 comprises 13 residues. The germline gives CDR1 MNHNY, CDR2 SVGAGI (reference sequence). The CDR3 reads CASSLSYGYEQYF. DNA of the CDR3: TGTGCCAGCAGCCTGTCGTATGGCTACGAGCAGTACTTC.

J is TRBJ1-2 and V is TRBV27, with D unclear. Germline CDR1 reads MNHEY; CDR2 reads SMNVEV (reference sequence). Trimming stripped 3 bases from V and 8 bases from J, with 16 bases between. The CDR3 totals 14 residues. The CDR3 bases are TGTGCCAGCAGTTTGGTTAGCGGGTTAAGCGGCTACACCTTC. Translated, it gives CASSLVSGLSGYTF.

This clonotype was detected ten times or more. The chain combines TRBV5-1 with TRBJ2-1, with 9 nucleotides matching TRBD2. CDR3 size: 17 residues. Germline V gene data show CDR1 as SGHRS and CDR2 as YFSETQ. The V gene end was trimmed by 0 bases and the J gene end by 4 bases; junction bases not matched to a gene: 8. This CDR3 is CASSLGPSGRTYNEQFF. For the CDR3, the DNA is TGCGCCAGCAGCTTGGGACCAAGCGGGAGGACGTACAATGAGCAGTTCTTC.

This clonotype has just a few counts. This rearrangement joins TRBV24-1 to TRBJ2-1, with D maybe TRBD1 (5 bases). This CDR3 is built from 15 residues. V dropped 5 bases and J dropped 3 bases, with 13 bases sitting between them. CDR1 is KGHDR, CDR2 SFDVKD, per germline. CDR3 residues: CATSVSRQIYNEQFF. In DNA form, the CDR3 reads TGTGCCACCAGTGTATCTAGACAGATCTACAATGAGCAGTTCTTC.

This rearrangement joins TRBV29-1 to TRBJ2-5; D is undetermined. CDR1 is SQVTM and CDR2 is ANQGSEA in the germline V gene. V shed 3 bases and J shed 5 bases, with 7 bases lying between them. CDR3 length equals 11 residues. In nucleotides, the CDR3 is TGCAGCGTTGACTCGGGCGAGACCCAGTACTTC. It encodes CSVDSGETQYF.

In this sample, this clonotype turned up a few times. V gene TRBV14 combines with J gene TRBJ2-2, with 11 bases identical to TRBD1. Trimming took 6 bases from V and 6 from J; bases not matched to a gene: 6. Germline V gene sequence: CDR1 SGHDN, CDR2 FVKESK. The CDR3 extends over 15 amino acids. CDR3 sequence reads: CASRPGTGGPGELFF. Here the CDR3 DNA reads TGTGCCAGCAGACCCGGGACAGGGGGACCCGGGGAGCTGTTTTTT. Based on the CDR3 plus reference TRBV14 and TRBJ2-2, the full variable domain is EAGVTQFPSHSVIEKGQTVTLRCDPISGHDNLYWYRRVMGKEIKFLLHFVKESKQDESGMPNNRFLAERTGGTYSTLKVQPAELEDSGVYFCASRPGTGGPGELFFGEGSRLTVL.

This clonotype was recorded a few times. CDR3 nucleotides: TGTGCCAGCAGCTTGAGGGGGCCCCGGTACCAAGAGACCCAGTACTTC. Protein product: CASSLRGPRYQETQYF. The chain has TRBV7-2 and TRBJ2-5, with 7 bases aligning to TRBD1. This CDR3 is 16 amino acids long. V shed 3 bases, J shed 0 bases, and the junction held 7 bases outside the gene matches. Looked up from germline, CDR1 is SGHTA and CDR2 is FQGNSA. The variable domain in full, completed from reference TRBV7-2 and TRBJ2-5, reads GAGVSQSPSNKVTEKGKDVELRCDPISGHTALYWYRQSLGQGLEFLIYFQGNSAPDKSGLPSDRFSAERTGGSVSTLTIQRTQQEDSAVYLCASSLRGPRYQETQYFGPGTRLLVL.

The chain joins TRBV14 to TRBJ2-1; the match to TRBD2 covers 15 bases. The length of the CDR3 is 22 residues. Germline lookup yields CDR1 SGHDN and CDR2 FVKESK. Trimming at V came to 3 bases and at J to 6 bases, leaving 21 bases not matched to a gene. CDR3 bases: TGTGCCAGCAGCCAGTTCGGACTAGCGGGAGGGCGCCTGAGGGTTCCACTCAATGAGCAGTTCTTC. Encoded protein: CASSQFGLAGGRLRVPLNEQFF.

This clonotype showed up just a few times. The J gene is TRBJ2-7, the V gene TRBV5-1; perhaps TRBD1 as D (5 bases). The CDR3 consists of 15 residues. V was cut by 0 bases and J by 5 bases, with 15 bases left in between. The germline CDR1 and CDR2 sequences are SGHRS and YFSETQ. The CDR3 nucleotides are TGCGCCAGCAGCTTGGCCTTGCTAGGGGATGACGAGCAGTACTTC. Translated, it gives CASSLALLGDDEQYF.

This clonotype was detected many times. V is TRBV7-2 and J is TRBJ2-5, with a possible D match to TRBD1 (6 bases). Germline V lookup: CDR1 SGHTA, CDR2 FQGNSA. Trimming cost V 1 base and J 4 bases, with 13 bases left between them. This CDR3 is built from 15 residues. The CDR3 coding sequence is TGTGCCAGCAGCTTAGGTAGCAGGGGAGCAGAGACCCAGTACTTC. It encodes CASSLGSRGAETQYF.